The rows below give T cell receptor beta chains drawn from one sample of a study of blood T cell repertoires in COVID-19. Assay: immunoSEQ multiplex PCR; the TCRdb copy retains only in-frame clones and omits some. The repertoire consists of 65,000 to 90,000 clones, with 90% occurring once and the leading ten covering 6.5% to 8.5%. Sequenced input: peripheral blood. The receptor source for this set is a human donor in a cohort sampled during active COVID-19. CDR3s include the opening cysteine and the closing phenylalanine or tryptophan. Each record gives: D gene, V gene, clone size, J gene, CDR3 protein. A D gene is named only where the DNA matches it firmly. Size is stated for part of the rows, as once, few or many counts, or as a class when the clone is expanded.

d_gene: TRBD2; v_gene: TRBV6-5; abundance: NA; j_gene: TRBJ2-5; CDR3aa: CASTQLRGVETQYF
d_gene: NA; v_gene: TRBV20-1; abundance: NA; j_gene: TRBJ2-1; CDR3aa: CSARVTQEQFF
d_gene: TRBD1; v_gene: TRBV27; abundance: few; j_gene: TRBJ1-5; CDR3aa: CASTLPRDSSNQPQHF
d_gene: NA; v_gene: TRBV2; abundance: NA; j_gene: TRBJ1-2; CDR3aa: CASIKTVLTNYGYTF
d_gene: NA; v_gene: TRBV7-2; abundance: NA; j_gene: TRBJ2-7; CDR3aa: CASSLNPDTYEQYF
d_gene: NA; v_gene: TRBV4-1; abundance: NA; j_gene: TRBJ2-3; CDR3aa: CASSQDAPTDTQYF
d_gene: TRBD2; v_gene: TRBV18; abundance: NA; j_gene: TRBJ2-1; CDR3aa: CASSPPNSGGRSSYNEQFF
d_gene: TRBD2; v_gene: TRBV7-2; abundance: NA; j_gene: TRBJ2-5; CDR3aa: CASSLVSLAGGAQETQYF
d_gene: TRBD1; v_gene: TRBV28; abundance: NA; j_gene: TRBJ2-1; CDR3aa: CASSSRDSPYNEQFF
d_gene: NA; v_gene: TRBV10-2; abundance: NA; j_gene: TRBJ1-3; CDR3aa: CASSETVVSGNTIYF
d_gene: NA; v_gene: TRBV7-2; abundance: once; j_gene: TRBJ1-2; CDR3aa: CASSQIDSDYGYTF
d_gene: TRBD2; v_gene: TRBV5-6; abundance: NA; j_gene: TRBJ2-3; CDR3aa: CASSGGLAGGTDTQYF
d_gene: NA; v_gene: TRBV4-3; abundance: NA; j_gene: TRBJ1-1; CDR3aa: CASSQDGRMNTEAFF
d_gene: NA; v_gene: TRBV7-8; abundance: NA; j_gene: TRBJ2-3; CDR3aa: CASRTRGGTTDTQYF
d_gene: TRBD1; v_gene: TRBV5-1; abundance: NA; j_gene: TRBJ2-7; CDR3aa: CASSLGQGLIYEQYF
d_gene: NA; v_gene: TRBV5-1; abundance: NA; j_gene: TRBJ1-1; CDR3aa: CASSPPQGWNTEAFF
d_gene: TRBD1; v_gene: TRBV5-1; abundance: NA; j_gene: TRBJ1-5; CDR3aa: CASSLEGGGLQPQHF
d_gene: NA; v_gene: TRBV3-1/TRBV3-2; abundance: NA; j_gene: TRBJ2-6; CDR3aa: CASSQGGGGANVLTF
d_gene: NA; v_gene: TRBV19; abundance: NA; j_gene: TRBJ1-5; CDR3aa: CASSILEGNQPQHF
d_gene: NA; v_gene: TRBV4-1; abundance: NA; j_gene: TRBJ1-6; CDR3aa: CASSQEGGARSPLHF
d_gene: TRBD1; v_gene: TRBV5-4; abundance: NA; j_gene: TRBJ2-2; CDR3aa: CASSLETGDSGELFF
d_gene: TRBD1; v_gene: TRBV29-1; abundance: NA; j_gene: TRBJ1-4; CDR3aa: CSVDGTGGRTNEKLFF
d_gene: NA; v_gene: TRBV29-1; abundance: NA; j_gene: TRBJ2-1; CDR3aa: CSVQVARSGTWDEQFF
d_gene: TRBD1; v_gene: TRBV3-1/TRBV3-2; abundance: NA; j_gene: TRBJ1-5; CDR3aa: CASSWTGDQPQHF
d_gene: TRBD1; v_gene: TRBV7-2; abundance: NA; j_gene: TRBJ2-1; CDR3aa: CASSLAGTGPYNEQFF
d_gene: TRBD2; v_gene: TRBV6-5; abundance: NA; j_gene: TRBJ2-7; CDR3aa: CASSPRGEYEQYF
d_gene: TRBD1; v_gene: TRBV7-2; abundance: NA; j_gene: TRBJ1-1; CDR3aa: CASSLGTGGNTEAFF
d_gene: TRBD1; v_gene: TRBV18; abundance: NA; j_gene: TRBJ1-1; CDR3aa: CASSPGQGWTEAFF
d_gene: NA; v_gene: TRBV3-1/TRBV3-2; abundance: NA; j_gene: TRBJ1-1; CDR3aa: CASSQGGNTEAFF
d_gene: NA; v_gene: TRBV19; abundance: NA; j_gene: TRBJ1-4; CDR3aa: CASSPRWGRGWEEKLFF
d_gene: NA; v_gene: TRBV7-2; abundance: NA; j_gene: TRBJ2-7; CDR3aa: CASSSSSYEQYF
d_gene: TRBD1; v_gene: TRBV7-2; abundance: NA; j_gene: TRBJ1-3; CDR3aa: CASSSTGGGGNTIYF